This T cell receptor beta chain was sequenced during a study of beta chain features in type 1 diabetes (dated by TCRdb to about 2018). Study-wide context: Mean age, gender distribution, total cell number and subset yield did not differ between patients and healthy donors. Across all samples, some 100,000,000 sorted cells were examined, and cell number per subset correlated strongly with RNA yield. The study compared TCRB repertoires of sorted circulating CD4+ T cell subsets between recently diagnosed type 1 diabetes patients and matched healthy donors. Regulatory and stem cell-like memory subsets were obtained from only 8 patients and roughly eight healthy donors, while naive and central memory subsets were obtained from all 30 or so donors. Broader findings and caveats from the paper: Because cDNA was sequenced instead of genomic DNA, activated cells with high expression could be over-represented, although the groups did not differ in activation or CD3 levels. Patients with type 1 diabetes made fewer insertions and deleted more nucleotides at VDJ recombination sites, implying thymic rearrangement abnormalities. HLA sub-analyses involved small numbers of individuals, so any influence of HLA type on TCRB rearrangement remained unresolved. PCR might favor shorter templates, but patient and control samples were amplified and corrected together, so any skew would affect both groups equally. Type 1 diabetes patients showed a moderate but significant shortening of TCRB CDR3 length in all four CD4+ subsets. The naive, central memory and regulatory TCRB repertoires appeared to resemble one another more closely among patients than among healthy donors.

The entire isolated RNA was reverse transcribed using the High Capacity cDNA Reverse Transcription Kit, and thus expressed TCRB transcripts were sequenced. Deep immunoSEQ sequencing was performed on naive, central memory and regulatory T cell samples, with an average of roughly 3.3 million total reads per sample. Sorted cells were lysed in RLT buffer, and RNA was extracted using DNase-treated RNeasy Micro or Mini kits according to cell number. Each cell subset was processed separately to prevent cross-contamination, with patient and healthy donor samples processed together. The immunoSEQ multiplex PCR was used to amplify TCRB sequences from cDNA, yielding 87-bp fragments that span the CDR3 region. Sequencing of the amplicons was performed on the Illumina HiSeq platform. Under the source paper's analysis protocol: PCR bias was corrected computationally using synthetic template baselines, and reads within Hamming distance 2 were collapsed, with unmergeable singletons discarded. Reads were aligned to IMGT to assign V, D and J genes, CDR3 length, and insertions or deletions at six rearrangement sites. Clonotype counts were normalized to sorted cell number within each subset before computing true diversity and Gini coefficients with the tcR R package. Repertoire sharing was quantified using the overlap coefficient calculated on TCRB nucleotide sequences. Out-of-frame TCRB sequences from naive cells were analyzed as a proxy for the pre-selection repertoire. TCRdb obtained this table from immuneACCESS and retained in-frame rearrangements with V and J assigned. These tables miss some clones; where compared with another copy, unresolved V genes account for less than half of the shortfall, and the remainder is unexplained. Clone size and the V and J calls come from that table; the DNA yielded D and trimming. The sample profile shows about 900,000 clones; around a sixth of them were found once. Together, the top ten hold 0.023% of the sample.

Each donor gave one peripheral blood draw, around 100 mL on average, collected into heparinised tubes. A BD FACSAria II and a panel including CD45RO, CCR7, CD25, CD127, CD95 and CD27 were used to sort naive, central memory, regulatory and stem cell-like memory CD4+ T cells. All sorted populations exceeded 95% purity. PBMCs were separated immediately by Lymphoprep density gradient centrifugation and were stained directly, without being cultured. So that batch effects would be minimized, each experiment stained and sorted samples in pairs, pairing one healthy donor with one patient. The cysteine opens and the phenylalanine closes a CDR3 of 15 amino acids. Here the CDR3 DNA is all that survives: 45 bases in frame from base 1. The V end gives up 6 bases and the J end 4 bases, leaving 11 bases in the junction not matched to a gene. The germline V gene (reference sequence) supplies CDR1 MNHEY and CDR2 SMNVEV.

As concerns this clone: What antigen it recognizes has not been identified. The input lacks base qualities; no much larger clone sits a single base away.

This receptor chain uses TRBV27 and TRBJ2-7, with TRBD2 matching 8 junction bases. This TCR was sampled from a woman between 18 and 29 years old in good health. Sequences were obtained from naive CD4+ T cells from blood. Sample cell subset or site, as interpreted from the label and publication: true naive CD4+ T cells. The bases read TGTGCCAGCAGCCGCACCGGGACTAGTGGTTACGAGCAGTACTTC. This sequence encodes CASSRTGTSGYEQYF.